A selection of T cell receptor beta chains follows, all from one sample in a study of vaccination effects on CD4 cells after COVID-19. Generated by immunoSEQ multiplex PCR, the TCRdb table keeps only in-frame clones and is missing some. Of 43,000 or so clones in the sample, around 70% were seen once. No antigens are known for them. The sequencing here drew on CD4+ T cells from PBMCs cultured without peptide, taken after COVID-19 vaccination. The receptors derive from a human donor who received a COVID-19 vaccine. Both conserved end residues are part of each CDR3.

TRBV4-1	TRBJ2-1	CASSQMARTDNEQFF
TRBV5-1	TRBJ2-7	CASSLIGSAYEQYF
TRBV12-3/TRBV12-4	TRBJ2-1	CASSPTYNEQFF
TRBV7-2	TRBJ1-6	CASRPQGAVNSPLHF
TRBV5-1	TRBJ2-2	CASSLEEGAGTGELFF
TRBV19	TRBJ1-1	CASRLGRQGSMNTEAFF
TRBV19	TRBJ1-3	CASSSILSSGNTIYF
TRBV5-1	TRBJ2-7	CASSLQGGPAHEQYF
TRBV7-9	TRBJ2-5	CASSLGGLETQYF
TRBV6-5	TRBJ1-1	CASSNLIRAEAFF
TRBV6-4	TRBJ1-6	CASSEFRGNSPLHF
TRBV30	TRBJ1-1	CAWSGTEAFF
TRBV6-5	TRBJ2-7	CASSYSQGAGYEQYF
TRBV19	TRBJ2-7	CASSIDAGPGGYEQYF
TRBV7-8	TRBJ1-3	CASSSGPTGNTIYF
TRBV19	TRBJ2-2	CASRHKENTGELFF
TRBV20-1	TRBJ1-1	CSVSGFGAFF
TRBV29-1	TRBJ2-3	CSVVLGSPSTDTQYF
TRBV2	TRBJ1-2	CASSESGRNYGYTF
TRBV3-1/TRBV3-2	TRBJ2-1	CASSQVAGGNEQFF
TRBV5-1	TRBJ2-5	CASSSDRGRGETQYF
TRBV20-1	TRBJ1-2	CSARQGYGYTF